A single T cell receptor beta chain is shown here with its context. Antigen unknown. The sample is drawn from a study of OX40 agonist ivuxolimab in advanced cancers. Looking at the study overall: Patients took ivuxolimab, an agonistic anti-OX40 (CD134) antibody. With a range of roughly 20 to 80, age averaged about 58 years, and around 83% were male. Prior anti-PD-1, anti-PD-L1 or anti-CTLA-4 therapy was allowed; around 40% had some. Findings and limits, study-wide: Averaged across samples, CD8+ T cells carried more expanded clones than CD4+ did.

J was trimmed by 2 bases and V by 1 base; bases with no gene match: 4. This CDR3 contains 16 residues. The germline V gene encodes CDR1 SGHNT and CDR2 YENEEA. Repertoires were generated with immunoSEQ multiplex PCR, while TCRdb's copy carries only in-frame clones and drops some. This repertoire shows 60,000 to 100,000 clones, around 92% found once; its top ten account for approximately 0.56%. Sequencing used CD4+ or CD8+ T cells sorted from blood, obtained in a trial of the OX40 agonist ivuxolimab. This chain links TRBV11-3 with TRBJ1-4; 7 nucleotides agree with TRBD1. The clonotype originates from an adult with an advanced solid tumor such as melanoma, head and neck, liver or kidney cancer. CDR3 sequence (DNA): TGTGCCAGCAGCTTAGGAGGGGGCGCGACTAATGAAAAACTGTTTTTT. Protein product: CASSLGGGATNEKLFF.